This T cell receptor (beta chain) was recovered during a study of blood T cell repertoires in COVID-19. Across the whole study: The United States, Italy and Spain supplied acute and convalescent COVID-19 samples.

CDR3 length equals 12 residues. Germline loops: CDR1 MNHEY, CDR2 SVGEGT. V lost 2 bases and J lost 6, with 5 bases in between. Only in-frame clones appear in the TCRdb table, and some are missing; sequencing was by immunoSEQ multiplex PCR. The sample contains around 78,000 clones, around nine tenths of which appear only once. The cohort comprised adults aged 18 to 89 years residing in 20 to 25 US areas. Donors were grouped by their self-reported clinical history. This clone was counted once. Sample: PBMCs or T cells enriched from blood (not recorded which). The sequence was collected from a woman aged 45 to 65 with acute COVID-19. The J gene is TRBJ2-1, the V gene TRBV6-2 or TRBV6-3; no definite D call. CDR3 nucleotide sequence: TGTGCCAGCAGTTACAGCATCAATGAGCAGTTCTTC. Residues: CASSYSINEQFF.